This TCR beta chain was found in a study of tumor-infiltrating lymphocytes in oesophageal squamous cell carcinoma. TCRdb reanalysed the PCR reads using MiXCR and keeps one entry per CDR3 protein. The sample comprises approximately 9,600 distinct CDR3 sequences, roughly 53% of which are singletons, and 39% rests with the top ten. This sequence was found in a female donor with esophageal squamous cell carcinoma. Sequenced material: esophageal tumor tissue.

The CDR3 bases are TGTGCCAGCAGCTTATCCCCAGGGGATCCGCAGTATTTT. Amino acids: CASSLSPGDPQYF. V is TRBV7-2 and J is TRBJ2-3, with D possibly matching TRBD1 (6 bases). Trimming pared 2 bases from V and 10 bases from J, leaving 13 bases between. CDR1 and CDR2 from the germline V gene are SGHTA and FQGNSA. The CDR3 consists of 13 residues.